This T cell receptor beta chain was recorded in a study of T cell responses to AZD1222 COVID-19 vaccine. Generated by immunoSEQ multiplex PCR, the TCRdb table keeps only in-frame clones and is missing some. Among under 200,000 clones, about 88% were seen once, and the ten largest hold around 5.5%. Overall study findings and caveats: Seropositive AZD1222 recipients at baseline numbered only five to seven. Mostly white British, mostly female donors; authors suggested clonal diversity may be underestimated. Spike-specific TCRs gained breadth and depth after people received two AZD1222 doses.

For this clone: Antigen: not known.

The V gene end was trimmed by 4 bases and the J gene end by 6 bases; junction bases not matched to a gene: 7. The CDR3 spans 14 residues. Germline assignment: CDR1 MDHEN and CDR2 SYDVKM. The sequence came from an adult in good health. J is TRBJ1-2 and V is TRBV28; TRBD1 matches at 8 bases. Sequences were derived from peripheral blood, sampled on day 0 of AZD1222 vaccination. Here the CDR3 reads CASSWKTGGNGYTF. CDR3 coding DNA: TGTGCCAGCAGTTGGAAAACAGGGGGAAATGGCTACACCTTC.